The clone carrying this T cell receptor beta chain showed up just a few times. Individual cDNA molecules received unique molecular identifiers. TCRdb re-derived calls from the 5' RACE reads in MiXCR, one entry per CDR3 protein. The sample consists of under 65,000 distinct CDR3 sequences, approximately 13% of them appearing once. The data are from a study of early T cells in non-severe SARS-CoV-2 infection. Study-level background: Sequencing was performed on bulk RNA from unsorted whole blood, leaving chains unpaired.

V shed 9 bases and J shed 6 bases, with 17 bases lying between them. Germline lookup yields CDR1 KGHDR and CDR2 SFDVKD. The CDR3 is made up of 14 amino acids. The TCR originated in an adult who was a healthcare worker with PCR-confirmed SARS-CoV-2 infection or an uninfected control (not recorded which). V is TRBV24-1 and J is TRBJ1-5; D is possibly TRBD1 (6 bases). This sample comprised whole blood, obtained at baseline. The CDR3 bases are TGTGCCACCGCCTCTAACACAGGGTTTCAGCCCCAGCATTTT. As protein: CATASNTGFQPQHF.